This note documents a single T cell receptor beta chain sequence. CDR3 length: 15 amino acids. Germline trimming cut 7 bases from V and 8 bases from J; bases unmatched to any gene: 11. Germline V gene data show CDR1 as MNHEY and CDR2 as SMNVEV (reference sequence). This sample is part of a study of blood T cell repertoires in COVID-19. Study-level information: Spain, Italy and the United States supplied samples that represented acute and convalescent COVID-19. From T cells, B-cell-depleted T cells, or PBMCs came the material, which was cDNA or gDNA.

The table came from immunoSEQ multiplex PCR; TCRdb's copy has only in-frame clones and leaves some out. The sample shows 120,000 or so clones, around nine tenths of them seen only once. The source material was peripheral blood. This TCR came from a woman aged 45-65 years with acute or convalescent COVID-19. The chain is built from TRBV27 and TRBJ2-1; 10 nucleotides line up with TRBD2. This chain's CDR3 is CASKREREGRYEQFF. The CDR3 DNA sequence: TGTGCCAGCAAGCGGGAGCGGGAGGGCCGGTATGAGCAGTTCTTC.